These T cell receptor beta chains were read from a single sample in a study of T-cell reconstitution after alpha-beta-depleted transplantation in children. Each CDR3 protein gets one entry after TCRdb re-called the PCR reads with MiXCR. The sample records 750,000 to 950,000 distinct CDR3 sequences, less than 20% being singletons. The sample consisted of PBMCs, mostly from graft donor cells, taken 360 days after TCRalphabeta/CD19-depleted stem cell transplant. All receptors derive from a male patient under 18 who had a stem cell transplant for acute lymphoblastic leukemia, so the T cells may come from the graft donor. The CDR3 runs from the conserved cysteine through the conserved F or W.

j_gene: TRBJ2-1
v_gene: TRBV12-3/TRBV12-4
len: 19
CDR3aa: CASSFNSRGTSGPRNEQFF

j_gene: TRBJ2-3
v_gene: TRBV20-1
len: 12
CDR3aa: CSAGGPLGTQYF

j_gene: TRBJ1-1
v_gene: TRBV7-2
len: 15
CDR3aa: CASSRRRTGNTEAFF

j_gene: TRBJ2-5
v_gene: TRBV30
len: 17
CDR3aa: CAWSKFVSGTSQETQYF

j_gene: TRBJ2-1
v_gene: TRBV6-1
len: 15
CDR3aa: CASSRQGRSYNEQFF

j_gene: TRBJ1-5
v_gene: TRBV18
len: 18
CDR3aa: CASSPPGSRPYSNQPQHF

j_gene: TRBJ1-1
v_gene: TRBV27
len: 15
CDR3aa: CASRPLQGSSTEAFF

j_gene: TRBJ2-7
v_gene: TRBV27
len: 16
CDR3aa: CASSQYPGLAGYEQYF

j_gene: TRBJ2-7
v_gene: TRBV27
len: 15
CDR3aa: CASTYKGLAPYEQYF

j_gene: TRBJ2-7
v_gene: TRBV4-1
len: 15
CDR3aa: CASSQENREPYEQYF

j_gene: TRBJ2-2
v_gene: TRBV20-1
len: 14
CDR3aa: CSASSPESTGELFF

j_gene: TRBJ2-2
v_gene: TRBV29-1
len: 15
CDR3aa: CSASGSRKDTGELFF

j_gene: TRBJ2-3
v_gene: TRBV6-1
len: 14
CDR3aa: CASTSTSATDTQYF

j_gene: TRBJ2-3
v_gene: TRBV7-6
len: 14
CDR3aa: CASSPDSTADTQYF

j_gene: TRBJ2-7
v_gene: TRBV5-1
len: 15
CDR3aa: CASSLAGAHSYEQYF

j_gene: TRBJ2-1
v_gene: TRBV20-1
len: 13
CDR3aa: CSAGGPGGVEQFF

j_gene: TRBJ1-5
v_gene: TRBV4-1
len: 14
CDR3aa: CASSQAGGNQPQHF

j_gene: TRBJ2-7
v_gene: TRBV28
len: 14
CDR3aa: CASSFLRVPYEQYF

j_gene: TRBJ1-3
v_gene: TRBV4-1
len: 17
CDR3aa: CASSQGAGKSTGNTIYF

j_gene: TRBJ1-1
v_gene: TRBV3-1
len: 15
CDR3aa: CASSHTDRRLGKAFF

j_gene: TRBJ2-7
v_gene: TRBV27
len: 16
CDR3aa: CASSLRRLAGPYEQYF

j_gene: TRBJ2-2
v_gene: TRBV3-1
len: 19
CDR3aa: CASSQDWPTGRVRTGELFF

j_gene: TRBJ1-1
v_gene: TRBV20-1
len: 13
CDR3aa: CSAPGRSVFEAFF

j_gene: TRBJ2-1
v_gene: TRBV10-3
len: 13
CDR3aa: CATGGGIYNEQFF